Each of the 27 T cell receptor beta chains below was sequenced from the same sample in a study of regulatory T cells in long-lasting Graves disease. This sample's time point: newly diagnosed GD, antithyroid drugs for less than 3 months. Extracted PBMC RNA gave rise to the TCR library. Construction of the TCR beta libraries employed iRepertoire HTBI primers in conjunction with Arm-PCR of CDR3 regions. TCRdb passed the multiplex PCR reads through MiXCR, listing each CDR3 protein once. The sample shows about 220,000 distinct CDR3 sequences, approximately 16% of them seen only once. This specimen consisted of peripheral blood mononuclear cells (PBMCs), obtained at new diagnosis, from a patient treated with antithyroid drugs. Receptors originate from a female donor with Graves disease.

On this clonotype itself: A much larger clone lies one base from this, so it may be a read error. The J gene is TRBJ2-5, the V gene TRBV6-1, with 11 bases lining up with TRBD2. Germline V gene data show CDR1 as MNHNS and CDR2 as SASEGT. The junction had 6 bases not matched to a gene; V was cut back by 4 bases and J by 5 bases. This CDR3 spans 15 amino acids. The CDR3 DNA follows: TGTGCCAGCAGTGTGTCTAGCGGGAGGCTGGAGACCCAGTACTTC. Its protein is CASSVSSGRLETQYF.

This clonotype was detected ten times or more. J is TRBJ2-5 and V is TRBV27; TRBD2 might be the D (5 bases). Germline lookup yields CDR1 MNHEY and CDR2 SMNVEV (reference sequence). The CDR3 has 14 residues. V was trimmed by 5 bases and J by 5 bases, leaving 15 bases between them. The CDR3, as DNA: TGTGCCAGCAGTATAGTGCGGGTGGAGGAGACCCAGTACTTC. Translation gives CASSIVRVEETQYF.

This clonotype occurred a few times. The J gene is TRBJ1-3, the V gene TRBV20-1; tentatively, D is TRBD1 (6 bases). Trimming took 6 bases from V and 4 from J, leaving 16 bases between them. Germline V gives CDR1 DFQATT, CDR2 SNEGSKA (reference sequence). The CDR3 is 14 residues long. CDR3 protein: CSARTGGVGNTIYF. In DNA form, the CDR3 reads TGCAGTGCCCGGACGGGGGGCGTAGGAAACACCATATATTTT.

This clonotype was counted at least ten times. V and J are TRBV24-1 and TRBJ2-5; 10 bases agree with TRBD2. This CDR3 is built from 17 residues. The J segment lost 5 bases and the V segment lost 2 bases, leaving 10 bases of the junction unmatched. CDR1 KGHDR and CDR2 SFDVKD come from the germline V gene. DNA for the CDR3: TGTGCCACCAGTGATTGGGGGCTAGCGGGAGTTGTGGAGACCCAGTACTTC. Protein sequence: CATSDWGLAGVVETQYF.

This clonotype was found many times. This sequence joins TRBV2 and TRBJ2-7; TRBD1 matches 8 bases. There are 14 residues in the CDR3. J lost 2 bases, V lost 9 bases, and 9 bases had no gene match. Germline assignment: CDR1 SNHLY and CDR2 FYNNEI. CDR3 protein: CASRDRTATYEQYF. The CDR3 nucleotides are TGTGCCAGTAGGGACAGGACGGCAACCTACGAGCAGTACTTC.

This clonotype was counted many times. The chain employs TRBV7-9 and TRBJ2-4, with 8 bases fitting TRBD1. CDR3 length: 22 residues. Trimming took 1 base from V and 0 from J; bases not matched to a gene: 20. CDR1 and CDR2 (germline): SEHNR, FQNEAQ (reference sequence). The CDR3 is CASSLGTGGSRQGRLAKNIQYF. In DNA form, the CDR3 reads TGTGCCAGCAGCTTAGGCACTGGGGGTTCGAGACAGGGGCGGCTAGCCAAAAACATTCAGTACTTC.

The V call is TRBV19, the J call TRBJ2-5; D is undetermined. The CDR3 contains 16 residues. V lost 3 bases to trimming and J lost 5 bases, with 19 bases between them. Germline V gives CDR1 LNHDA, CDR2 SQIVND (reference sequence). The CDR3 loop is CASSMSVQTPQETQYF. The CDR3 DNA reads TGTGCCAGTAGTATGTCGGTGCAGACCCCCCAGGAGACCCAGTACTTC.

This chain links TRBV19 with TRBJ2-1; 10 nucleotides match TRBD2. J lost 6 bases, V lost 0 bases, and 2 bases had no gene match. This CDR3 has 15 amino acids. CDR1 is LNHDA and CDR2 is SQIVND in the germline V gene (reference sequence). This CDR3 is CASSIDLAGVNEQFF. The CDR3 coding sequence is TGTGCCAGTAGTATAGACCTAGCGGGAGTCAATGAGCAGTTCTTC.

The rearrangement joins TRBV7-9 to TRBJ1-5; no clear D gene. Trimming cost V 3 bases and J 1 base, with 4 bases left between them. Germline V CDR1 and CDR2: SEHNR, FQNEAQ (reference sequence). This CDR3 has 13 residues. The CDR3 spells CASSFMSNQPQHF. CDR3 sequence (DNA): TGTGCCAGCAGCTTTATGAGCAATCAGCCCCAGCATTTT.

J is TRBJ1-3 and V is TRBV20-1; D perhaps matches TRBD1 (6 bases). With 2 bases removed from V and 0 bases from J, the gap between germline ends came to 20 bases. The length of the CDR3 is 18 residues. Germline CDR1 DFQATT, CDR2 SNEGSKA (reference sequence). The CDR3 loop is CSARYPRGATSSGNTIYF. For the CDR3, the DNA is TGCAGTGCTAGATACCCTAGGGGGGCCACTAGCTCTGGAAACACCATATATTTT.

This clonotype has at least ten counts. CDR3 residues: CASSFPGETQYF. In DNA, the CDR3 is TGTGCCAGCAGCTTCCCGGGCGAGACCCAGTACTTC. The rearrangement joins TRBV5-6 to TRBJ2-5; D is unresolved. This CDR3 is 12 amino acids long. The V end lost 2 bases, the J end lost 5 bases, and 7 bases lay between the germline ends. Germline V gives CDR1 SGHDT, CDR2 YYEEEE.

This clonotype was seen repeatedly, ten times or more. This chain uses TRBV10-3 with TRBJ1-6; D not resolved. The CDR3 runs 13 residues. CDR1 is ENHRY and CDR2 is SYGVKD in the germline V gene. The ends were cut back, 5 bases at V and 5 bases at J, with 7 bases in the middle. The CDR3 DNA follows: TGTGCCATCAGTTCTCAAGATAATTCACCCCTCCACTTT. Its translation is CAISSQDNSPLHF.

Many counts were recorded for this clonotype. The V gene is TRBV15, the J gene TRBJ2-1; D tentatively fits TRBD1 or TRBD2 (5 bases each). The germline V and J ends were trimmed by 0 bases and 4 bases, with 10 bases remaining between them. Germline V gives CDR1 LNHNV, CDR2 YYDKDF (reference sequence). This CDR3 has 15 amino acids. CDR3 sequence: CATSRDKGTYNEQFF. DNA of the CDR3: TGTGCCACCAGCAGAGATAAGGGGACGTACAATGAGCAGTTCTTC. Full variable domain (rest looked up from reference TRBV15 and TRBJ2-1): DAMVIQNPRYQVTQFGKPVTLSCSQTLNHNVMYWYQQKSSQAPKLLFHYYDKDFNNEADTPDNFQSRRPNTSFCFLDIRSPGLGDTAMYLCATSRDKGTYNEQFFGPGTRLTVL.

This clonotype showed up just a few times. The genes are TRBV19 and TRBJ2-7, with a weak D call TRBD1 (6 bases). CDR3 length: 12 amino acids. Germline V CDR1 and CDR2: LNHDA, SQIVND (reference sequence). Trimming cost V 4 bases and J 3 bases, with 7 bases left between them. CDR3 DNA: TGTGCCAGTAGTAAGGACAGCTACGAGCAGTACTTC. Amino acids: CASSKDSYEQYF. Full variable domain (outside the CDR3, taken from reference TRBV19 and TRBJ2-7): DGGITQSPKYLFRKEGQNVTLSCEQNLNHDAMYWYRQDPGQGLRLIYYSQIVNDFQKGDIAEGYSVSREKKESFPLTVTSAQKNPTAFYLCASSKDSYEQYFGPGTRLTVT.

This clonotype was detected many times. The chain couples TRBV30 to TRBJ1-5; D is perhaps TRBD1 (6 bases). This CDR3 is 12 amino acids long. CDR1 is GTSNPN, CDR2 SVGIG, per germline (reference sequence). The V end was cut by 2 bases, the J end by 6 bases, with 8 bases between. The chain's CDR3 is CAWSQGSQPQHF. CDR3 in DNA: TGTGCCTGGAGTCAGGGGAGTCAGCCCCAGCATTTT. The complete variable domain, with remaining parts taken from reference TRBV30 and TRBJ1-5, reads SQTIHQWPATLVQPVGSPLSLECTVEGTSNPNLYWYRQAAGRGLQLLFYSVGIGQISSEVPQNLSASRPQDRQFILSSKKLLLSDSGFYLCAWSQGSQPQHFGDGTRLSIL.

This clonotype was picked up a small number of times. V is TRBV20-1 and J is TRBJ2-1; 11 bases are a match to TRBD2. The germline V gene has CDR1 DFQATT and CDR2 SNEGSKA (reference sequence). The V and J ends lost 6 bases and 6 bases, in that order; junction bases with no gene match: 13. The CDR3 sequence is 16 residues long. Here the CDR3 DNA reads TGCAGTGCCCGAGGGATAGCGGGAGGGCCAGGCAATGAGCAGTTCTTC. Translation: CSARGIAGGPGNEQFF.

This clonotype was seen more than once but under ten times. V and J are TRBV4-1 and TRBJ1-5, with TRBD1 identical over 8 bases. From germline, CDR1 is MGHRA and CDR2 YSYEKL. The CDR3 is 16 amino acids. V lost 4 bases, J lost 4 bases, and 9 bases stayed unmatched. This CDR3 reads CASSLEGQAGNQPQHF. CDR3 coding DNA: TGCGCCAGCAGCCTCGAGGGACAGGCTGGGAATCAGCCCCAGCATTTT.

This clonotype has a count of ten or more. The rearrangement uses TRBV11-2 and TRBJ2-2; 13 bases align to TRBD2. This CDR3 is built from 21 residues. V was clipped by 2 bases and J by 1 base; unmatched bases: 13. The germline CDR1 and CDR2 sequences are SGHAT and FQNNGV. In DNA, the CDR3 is TGTGCCAGCAGCTTACTAAAGGGACTAGCGGGATCAGGGGAGAACACCGGGGAGCTGTTTTTT. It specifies CASSLLKGLAGSGENTGELFF.

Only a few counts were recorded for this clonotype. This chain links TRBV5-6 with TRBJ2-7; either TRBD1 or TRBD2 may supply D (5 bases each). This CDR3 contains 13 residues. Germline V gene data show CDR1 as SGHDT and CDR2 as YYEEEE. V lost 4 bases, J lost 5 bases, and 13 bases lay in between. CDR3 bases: TGTGCCAGCAGCGGGACCGGGACCCACGAGCAGTACTTC. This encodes CASSGTGTHEQYF.

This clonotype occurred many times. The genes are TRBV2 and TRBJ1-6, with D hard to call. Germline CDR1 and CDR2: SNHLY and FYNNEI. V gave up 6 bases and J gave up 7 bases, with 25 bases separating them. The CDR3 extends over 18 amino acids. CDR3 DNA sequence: TGTGCCAGCAGGAGGGTTGGCAGCCCTGTTAGGGCGAATTCACCCCTCCACTTT. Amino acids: CASRRVGSPVRANSPLHF. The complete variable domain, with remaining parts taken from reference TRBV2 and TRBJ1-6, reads EPEVTQTPSHQVTQMGQEVILRCVPISNHLYFYWYRQILGQKVEFLVSFYNNEISEKSEIFDDQFSVERPDGSNFTLKIRSTKLEDSAMYFCASRRVGSPVRANSPLHFGNGTRLTVT.

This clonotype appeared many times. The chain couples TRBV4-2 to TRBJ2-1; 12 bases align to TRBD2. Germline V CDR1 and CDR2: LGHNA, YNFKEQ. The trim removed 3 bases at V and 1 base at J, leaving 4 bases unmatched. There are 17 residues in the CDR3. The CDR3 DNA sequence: TGTGCCAGCAGCCACTTGACTAGCGGGAGTTCCTACAATGAGCAGTTCTTC. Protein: CASSHLTSGSSYNEQFF.

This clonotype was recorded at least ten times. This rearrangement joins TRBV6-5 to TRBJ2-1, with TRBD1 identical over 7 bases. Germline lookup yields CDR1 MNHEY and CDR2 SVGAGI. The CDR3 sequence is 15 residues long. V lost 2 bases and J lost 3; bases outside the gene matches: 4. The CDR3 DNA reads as TGTGCCAGCAGTTACAGGGGGACAGACTACAATGAGCAGTTCTTC. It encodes CASSYRGTDYNEQFF.

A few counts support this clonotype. CDR3 protein: CASSSDASSYNEQFF. CDR3 nucleotide sequence: TGTGCCAGCAGTTCCGACGCGAGCTCCTACAATGAGCAGTTCTTC. The chain carries TRBV2 and TRBJ2-1; no reliable D call. Germline V CDR1 and CDR2: SNHLY, FYNNEI. Trimming shortened V by 5 bases and J by 0 bases, and 11 bases separated the two germline ends. The CDR3 has 15 residues.

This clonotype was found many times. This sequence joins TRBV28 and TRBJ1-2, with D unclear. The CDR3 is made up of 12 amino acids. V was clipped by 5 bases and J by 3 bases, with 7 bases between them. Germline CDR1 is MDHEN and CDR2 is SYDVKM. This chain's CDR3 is CASSLVDYGYTF. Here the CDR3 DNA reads TGTGCCAGCAGTCTAGTCGACTATGGCTACACCTTC.

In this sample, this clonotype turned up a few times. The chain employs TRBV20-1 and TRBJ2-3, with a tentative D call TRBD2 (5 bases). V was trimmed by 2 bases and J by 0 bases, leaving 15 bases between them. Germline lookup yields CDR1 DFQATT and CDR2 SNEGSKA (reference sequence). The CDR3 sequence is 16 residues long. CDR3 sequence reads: CSARNPRGGSTDTQYF. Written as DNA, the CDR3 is TGCAGTGCTAGAAACCCGCGCGGAGGAAGCACAGATACGCAGTATTTT.

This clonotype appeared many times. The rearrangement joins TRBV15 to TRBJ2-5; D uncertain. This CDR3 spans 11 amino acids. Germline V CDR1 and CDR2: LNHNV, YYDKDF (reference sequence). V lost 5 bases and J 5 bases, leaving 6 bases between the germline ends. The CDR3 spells CATSLSETQYF. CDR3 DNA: TGTGCCACCAGCCTGTCGGAGACCCAGTACTTC.

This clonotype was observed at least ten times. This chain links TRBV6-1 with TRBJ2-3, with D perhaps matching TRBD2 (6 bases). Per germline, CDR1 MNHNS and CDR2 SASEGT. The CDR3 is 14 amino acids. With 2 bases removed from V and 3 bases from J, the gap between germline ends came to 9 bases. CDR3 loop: CASSERGGTDTQYF. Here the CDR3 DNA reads TGTGCCAGCAGTGAAAGGGGAGGAACAGATACGCAGTATTTT.